This T cell receptor beta chain was obtained from a study of PD-1 blockade in mismatch repair-deficient tumors. As for the study in general: Enrolled 2013-2016, patients had progressing, pretreated mismatch repair-deficient cancers of around 12 types.

A few pembrolizumab responders had their TCRs sequenced. Germline V gives CDR1 LNHNV, CDR2 YYDKDF (reference sequence). CDR3 length: 15 residues. V gave up 5 bases and J gave up 0 bases, with 12 bases separating them. Notes on the study in general: Rapid post-treatment expansion, then contraction, generally preceding radiologic response, marked tumor-resident clones.

In regard to this clone: Its antigen is currently unknown.

The repertoire was sequenced with immunoSEQ multiplex PCR; TCRdb's copy has only in-frame clones and lacks some. Here the sample spans 70,000 to 90,000 clones, approximately 80% being singletons. The chain uses TRBV15 and TRBJ2-3, with a weak D call TRBD2 (6 bases). Source: peripheral blood, taken 44 weeks after starting pembrolizumab. This clonotype was obtained from an adult with mismatch repair-deficient cancer. The CDR3 loop reads CATSASGTSTDTQYF. CDR3 DNA sequence: TGTGCCACCAGCGCATCCGGGACTAGCACAGATACGCAGTATTTT.